The 12 T cell receptor beta chains listed next were all sequenced from one sample in a study of shared clonotypes between healthy human individuals. Clones were read by immunoSEQ multiplex PCR, and TCRdb kept only the in-frame ones, dropping some. The sample includes around 600,000 clones, more than 95% of them seen just once. Sequencing input: naive CD4+ T cells sorted from blood. Subset of the sample: CD45RA+ positively selected. The receptors here all came from a woman aged 25 to 39 in good health.

This chain connects TRBV11-2 to TRBJ1-5, with D hard to call. Trimming left V 1 base short and J 0 bases short, with 16 bases between. CDR3 length: 18 residues. Germline V gene sequence: CDR1 SGHAT, CDR2 FQNNGV. The CDR3 protein is CASSLGRDPLYSNQPQHF. The CDR3 nucleotides are TGTGCCAGCAGCTTAGGCCGGGATCCCCTCTATAGCAATCAGCCCCAGCATTTT.

This chain connects TRBV7-2 to TRBJ2-1, with TRBD2 identical over 11 bases. The CDR3 covers 14 residues. Germline lookup yields CDR1 SGHTA and CDR2 FQGNSA. Trimming cost V 5 bases and J 9 bases; bases outside gene matches: 6. The CDR3 DNA reads TGTGCCAGCAGCGAGACTAGCGGGATCGGTGAGCAGTTCTTC. Translated, it gives CASSETSGIGEQFF.

The J gene is TRBJ1-2, the V gene TRBV18; D unresolved. The germline V gene has CDR1 KGHSH and CDR2 LQKENI. Trimming took 3 bases from V and 8 from J, leaving 16 bases between them. The CDR3 is 14 residues long. The CDR3: CASSPVGLVEGYTF. CDR3 sequence (DNA): TGTGCCAGCTCACCGGTCGGGCTTGTAGAGGGCTACACCTTC. Together with reference TRBV18 and TRBJ1-2, the CDR3 gives the full variable domain: NAGVMQNPRHLVRRRGQEARLRCSPMKGHSHVYWYRQLPEEGLKFMVYLQKENIIDESGMPKERFSAEFPKEGPSILRIQQVVRGDSAAYFCASSPVGLVEGYTFGSGTRLTVV.

The rearrangement links TRBV5-1 to TRBJ2-1; possibly TRBD1 for D (5 bases). CDR1 SGHRS and CDR2 YFSETQ come from the germline V gene. This CDR3 contains 16 residues. Trimming cost V 2 bases and J 0 bases, with 12 bases left between them. The CDR3 spells CASSFLDKSSYNEQFF. CDR3 nucleotides: TGCGCCAGCAGCTTCCTGGACAAAAGCTCCTACAATGAGCAGTTCTTC.

The rearrangement joins TRBV13 to TRBJ1-1; D is perhaps TRBD1 (5 bases). Germline V gene data show CDR1 as PRHDT and CDR2 as FYEKMQ (reference sequence). The CDR3 has 13 residues. Trimming cost V 4 bases and J 6 bases, with 12 bases left between them. The chain's CDR3 is CASSSSGGAEAFF. CDR3 DNA: TGTGCCAGCAGCTCGTCGGGGGGGGCTGAAGCTTTCTTT.

The chain couples TRBV28 to TRBJ2-7; 11 bases are a match to TRBD2. The CDR3 runs to 13 residues. With V trimmed by 8 bases and J by 2 bases, 2 bases remained unmatched. The germline V gene encodes CDR1 MDHEN and CDR2 SYDVKM. The CDR3, as DNA: TGTGCCAGCGGACTAGCGGGTCCCTACGAGCAGTACTTC. Amino acid sequence: CASGLAGPYEQYF.

This chain joins TRBV6-1 and TRBJ2-7, with D possibly being TRBD1 or TRBD2 (6 bases each). CDR1 and CDR2 from the germline V gene are MNHNS and SASEGT. Trimming pared 4 bases from V and 5 bases from J, leaving 21 bases between. The CDR3 contains 16 residues. In DNA, the CDR3 is TGTGCCAGCAGTGTCTGGACAGCGGGCAACCACGACGAGCAGTACTTC. Protein: CASSVWTAGNHDEQYF.

V and J are TRBV15 and TRBJ2-3; possible D gene TRBD2, 6 bases. There are 17 residues in the CDR3. The ends were cut back, 0 bases at V and 1 base at J, with 14 bases in the middle. Germline CDR1 and CDR2: LNHNV and YYDKDF (reference sequence). The CDR3 DNA reads TGTGCCACCAGCAGAGATCGGGCCGGGAGTGGCACAGATACGCAGTATTTT. Amino acids: CATSRDRAGSGTDTQYF.

This clone showed up just once. The rearrangement uses TRBV11-2 and TRBJ2-7; D is unclear. With 5 bases removed from V and 1 base from J, the gap between germline ends came to 9 bases. The CDR3 has 13 residues. The germline V gene encodes CDR1 SGHAT and CDR2 FQNNGV. The CDR3 nucleotides are TGTGCCAGCAGCGAACAGAATTCCTACGAGCAGTACTTC. Residues: CASSEQNSYEQYF.

The chain joins TRBV28 to TRBJ2-7; TRBD2 is a possible D gene (5 bases). V was cut by 6 bases and J by 2 bases, with 11 bases left in between. Per the germline V gene, CDR1 is MDHEN and CDR2 is SYDVKM. The CDR3 has 13 residues. The CDR3 sequence is CASSPPGTYEQYF. In nucleotides, the CDR3 is TGTGCCAGCAGCCCCCCGGGGACCTACGAGCAGTACTTC. Together with reference TRBV28 and TRBJ2-7, the CDR3 gives the full variable domain: DVKVTQSSRYLVKRTGEKVFLECVQDMDHENMFWYRQDPGLGLRLIYFSYDVKMKEKGDIPEGYSVSREKKERFSLILESASTNQTSMYLCASSPPGTYEQYFGPGTRLTVT.

This chain uses TRBV7-9 with TRBJ1-1; D possibly corresponds to TRBD1 (6 bases). The CDR3 has 14 residues. CDR1 is SEHNR, CDR2 FQNEAQ, per germline (reference sequence). Trimming cost V 5 bases and J 7 bases, with 17 bases left between them. The CDR3: CASSPGGRGSEAFF. The CDR3 DNA reads TGTGCCAGCAGCCCCGGTGGCAGGGGTAGTGAAGCTTTCTTT.

The gene calls are TRBV5-1 and TRBJ2-7; TRBD2 matches at 7 bases. Losses at the gene ends were 0 bases for V and 0 bases for J; bases not matched to a gene: 12. Germline V CDR1 and CDR2: SGHRS, YFSETQ. This CDR3 has 18 residues. The CDR3 bases are TGCGCCAGCAGCTTGGGAGTCGTGGGCGGGAGCTACTCCTACGAGCAGTACTTC. As protein: CASSLGVVGGSYSYEQYF. Based on the CDR3 plus reference TRBV5-1 and TRBJ2-7, the full variable domain is KAGVTQTPRYLIKTRGQQVTLSCSPISGHRSVSWYQQTPGQGLQFLFEYFSETQRNKGNFPGRFSGRQFSNSRSEMNVSTLELGDSALYLCASSLGVVGGSYSYEQYFGPGTRLTVT.